This T cell receptor (beta chain) was captured by sequencing in a study of early T cells in non-severe SARS-CoV-2 infection. Study information: Sequencing was performed on bulk RNA from unsorted whole blood, leaving chains unpaired.

Whole-study findings and limits: Private and CD4 specificities were missed by VDJdb matching, which favored anti-spike CD8 responses.

This clonotype was counted ten times or more. What it recognizes is unknown. The CDR3 runs to 14 residues. Germline-derived CDR1 and CDR2 are SGHTA and FQGNSA. Trimming took 5 bases from V and 2 from J; bases not matched to a gene: 5. Attached unique molecular identifiers marked individual cDNA molecules. TCRdb reprocessed the 5' RACE reads with MiXCR, giving one entry per CDR3 protein. The table has around 23,000 distinct CDR3 sequences, nearly 5.5% seen once; the top ten hold around 10%. Sequencing used whole blood. This chain joins TRBV7-2 and TRBJ1-1; 7 bases are a match to TRBD1. The TCR was taken from an adult who was a healthcare worker with PCR-confirmed SARS-CoV-2 infection or an uninfected control (not recorded which). CDR3 protein: CASSQDRTNTEAFF. CDR3 DNA sequence: TGTGCCAGCAGCCAGGACAGGACCAACACTGAAGCTTTCTTT.